This entry lists 3 T cell receptor beta chains sequenced from one sample in a study of shared clonotypes between healthy human individuals. Sequenced by immunoSEQ multiplex PCR; TCRdb stores in-frame clones only, minus some. The sample has millions of clones, 80% to 95% seen once; the top ten hold 0.39%. Specimen: naive CD4+ T cells from PBMCs. Subset defined: CD45RA+ positively selected. These receptors originate from a man aged 18-30 years in good health. Some clones in this sample may be carry-over from other donors' samples.

The chain combines TRBV7-9 with TRBJ1-1; the match to TRBD1 covers 7 bases. Germline values: CDR1 SEHNR, CDR2 FQNEAQ (reference sequence). V dropped 4 bases and J dropped 4; count of bases not matched to a gene: 12. CDR3 length: 16 amino acids. The CDR3 region is CASSWGTGVGSTEAFF. CDR3 bases: TGTGCCAGCAGCTGGGGAACAGGGGTCGGTAGCACTGAAGCTTTCTTT.

The DNA of the CDR3 is TGCGCCAGCAGCCAAGAGCCCCAGGGGGTGGGAGAGACCCAGTACTTC. It codes for CASSQEPQGVGETQYF. The gene calls are TRBV4-3 and TRBJ2-5; TRBD1 agrees at 7 bases. Losses at the gene ends were 0 bases for V and 4 bases for J; bases not matched to a gene: 8. The CDR3 totals 16 residues. Germline assignment: CDR1 LGHNA and CDR2 YSLEER.

The rearrangement joins TRBV19 to TRBJ2-2; 7 nucleotides agree with TRBD2. The CDR3 consists of 17 residues. Germline V lookup: CDR1 LNHDA, CDR2 SQIVND (reference sequence). V dropped 7 bases and J dropped 4; count of bases not matched to a gene: 15. The CDR3 reads CASNPAPLADITGELFF. The CDR3 bases are TGTGCCAGTAACCCAGCCCCCCTAGCGGACATCACCGGGGAGCTGTTTTTT.